This passage covers 6 T cell receptor beta chains from one sample sequenced in a study of cytomegalovirus exposure and HLA in healthy donors (dated 2017 in TCRdb). Library method: the immunoSEQ multiplex PCR assay. The multiplex PCR relied on a mix of 60 forward primers for TCR Vbeta segments and 13 reverse primers for TCR Jbeta segments. This immuneACCESS table, as held by TCRdb, lists in-frame sequences with V and J called but not all clones. Of the missing ones, under half trace to an unresolved V gene in checked studies; the others have no known cause. The sample table records roughly 120,000 clones; about 70% of these occur just once. The ten largest clones take up less than 15% of the sample. Specimen: PBMCs. Receptor source: a woman aged 55-69 years in good health and CMV-seropositive.

The chain combines TRBV28 with TRBJ1-5, with TRBD1 matching 9 bases. Unmatched junction bases numbered 9, after V lost 7 bases and J lost 2 bases. The CDR3 runs 16 residues. Germline V gives CDR1 MDHEN, CDR2 SYDVKM. The DNA for the CDR3 is TGTGCCAGCAAGGGGACAGGGTGGGGTCGCAATCAGCCCCAGCATTTT. Translated: CASKGTGWGRNQPQHF.

The chain employs TRBV4-3 and TRBJ2-3; a weak D match, TRBD1 (5 bases). The CDR3 totals 18 residues. The V gene lost 0 bases and the J gene lost 0 bases, with 16 bases spanning the gap. CDR1 is LGHNA, CDR2 YSLEER, per germline. This chain's CDR3 is CASSQDLIGVTSTDTQYF. CDR3 DNA: TGCGCCAGCAGCCAAGATCTAATAGGGGTAACTAGCACAGATACGCAGTATTTT.

Written as DNA, the CDR3 is TGTGCCAGCAGCCAATCTCCGGGACTAGCGGGGGGGCTTACCGGGGAGCTGTTTTTT. Translating it yields CASSQSPGLAGGLTGELFF. The chain combines TRBV4-2 with TRBJ2-2, with 16 bases identical to TRBD2. The CDR3 consists of 19 residues. Germline loops: CDR1 LGHNA, CDR2 YNFKEQ. V gave up 2 bases and J gave up 5 bases; unmatched junction bases: 8.

The chain recombines TRBV5-6 with TRBJ2-6; 12 positions match TRBD1. The CDR3 spans 17 residues. J lost 4 bases, V lost 4 bases, and 6 bases had no gene match. Per the germline V gene, CDR1 is SGHDT and CDR2 is YYEEEE. Here the CDR3 DNA reads TGTGCCAGCAGCGAACCGGGACAGGGGGCCGGGGCCAACGTCCTGACTTTC. Translated: CASSEPGQGAGANVLTF.

The chain uses TRBV29-1 and TRBJ2-1; 12 bases agree with TRBD1. There are 14 residues in the CDR3. In germline, CDR1 is SQVTM, CDR2 ANQGSEA. V was pared by 4 bases and J by 8 bases, with 6 bases of the junction left unmatched. This CDR3 is CSVAQGQGAYEQFF. The CDR3 region has the DNA TGCAGCGTTGCCCAGGGACAGGGGGCGTATGAGCAGTTCTTC.

The chain carries TRBV2 and TRBJ1-5, with a weak D call TRBD1 (5 bases). The CDR3 is 15 residues long. The germline V gene encodes CDR1 SNHLY and CDR2 FYNNEI. Trimming left V 9 bases short and J 1 base short, with 16 bases between. The CDR3: CASGEGMTSNQPQHF. The CDR3 DNA is TGTGCCAGTGGGGAGGGGATGACGAGCAATCAGCCCCAGCATTTT.